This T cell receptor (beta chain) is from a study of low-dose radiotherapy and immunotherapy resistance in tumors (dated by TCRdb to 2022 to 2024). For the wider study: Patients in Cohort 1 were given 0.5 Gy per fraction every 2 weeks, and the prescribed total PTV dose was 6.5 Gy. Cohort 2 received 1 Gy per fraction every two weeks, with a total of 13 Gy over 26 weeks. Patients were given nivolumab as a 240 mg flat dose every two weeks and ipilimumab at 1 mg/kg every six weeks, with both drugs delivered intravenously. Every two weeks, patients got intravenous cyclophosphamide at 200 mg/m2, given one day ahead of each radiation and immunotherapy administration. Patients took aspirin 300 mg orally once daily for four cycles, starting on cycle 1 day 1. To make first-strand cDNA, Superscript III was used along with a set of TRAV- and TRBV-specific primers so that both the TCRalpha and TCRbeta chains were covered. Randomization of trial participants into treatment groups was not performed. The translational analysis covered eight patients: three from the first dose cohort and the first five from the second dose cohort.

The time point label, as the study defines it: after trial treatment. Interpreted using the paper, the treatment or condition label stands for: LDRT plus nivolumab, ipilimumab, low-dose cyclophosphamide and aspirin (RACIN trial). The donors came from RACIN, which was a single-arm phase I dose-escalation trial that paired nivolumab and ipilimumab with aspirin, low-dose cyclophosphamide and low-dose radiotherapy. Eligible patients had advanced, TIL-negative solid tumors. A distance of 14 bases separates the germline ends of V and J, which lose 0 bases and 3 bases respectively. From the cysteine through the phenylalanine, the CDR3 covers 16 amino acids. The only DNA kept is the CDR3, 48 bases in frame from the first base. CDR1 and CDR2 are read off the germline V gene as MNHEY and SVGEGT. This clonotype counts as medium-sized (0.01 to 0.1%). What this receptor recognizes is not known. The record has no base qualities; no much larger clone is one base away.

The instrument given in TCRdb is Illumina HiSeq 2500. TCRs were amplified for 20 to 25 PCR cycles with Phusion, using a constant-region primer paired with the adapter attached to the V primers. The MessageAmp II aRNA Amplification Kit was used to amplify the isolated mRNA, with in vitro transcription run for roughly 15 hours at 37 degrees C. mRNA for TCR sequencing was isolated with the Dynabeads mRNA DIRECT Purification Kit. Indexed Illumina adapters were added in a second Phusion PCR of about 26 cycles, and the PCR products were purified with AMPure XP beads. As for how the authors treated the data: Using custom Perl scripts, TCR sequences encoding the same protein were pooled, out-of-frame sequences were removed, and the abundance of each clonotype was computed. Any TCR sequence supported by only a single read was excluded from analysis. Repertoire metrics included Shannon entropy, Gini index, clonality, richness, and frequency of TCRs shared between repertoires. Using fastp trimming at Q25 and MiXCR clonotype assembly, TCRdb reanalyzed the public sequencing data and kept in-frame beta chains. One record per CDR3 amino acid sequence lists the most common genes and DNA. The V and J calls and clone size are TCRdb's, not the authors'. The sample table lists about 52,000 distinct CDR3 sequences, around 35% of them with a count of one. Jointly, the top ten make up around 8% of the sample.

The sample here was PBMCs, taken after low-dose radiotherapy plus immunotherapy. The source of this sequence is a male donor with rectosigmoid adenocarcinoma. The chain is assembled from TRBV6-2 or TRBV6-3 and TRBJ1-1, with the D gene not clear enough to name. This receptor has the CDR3 CASSYSSSGGDTEAFF. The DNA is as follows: TGTGCCAGCAGTTACTCGAGTAGCGGTGGCGACACTGAAGCTTTCTTT.